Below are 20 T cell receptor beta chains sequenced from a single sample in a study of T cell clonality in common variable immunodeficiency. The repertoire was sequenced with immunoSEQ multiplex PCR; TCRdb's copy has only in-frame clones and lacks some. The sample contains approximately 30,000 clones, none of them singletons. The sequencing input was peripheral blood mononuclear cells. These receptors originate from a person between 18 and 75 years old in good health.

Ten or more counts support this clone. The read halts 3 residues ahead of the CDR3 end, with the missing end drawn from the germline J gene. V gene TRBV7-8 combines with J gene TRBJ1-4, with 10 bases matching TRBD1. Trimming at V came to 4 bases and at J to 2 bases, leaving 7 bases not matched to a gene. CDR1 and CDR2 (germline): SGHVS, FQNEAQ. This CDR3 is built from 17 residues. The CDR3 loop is CASSSGQGGWTNEKLFF. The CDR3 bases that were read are TGTGCCAGCAGCTCCGGACAGGGGGGGTGGACTAATGAAAAA.

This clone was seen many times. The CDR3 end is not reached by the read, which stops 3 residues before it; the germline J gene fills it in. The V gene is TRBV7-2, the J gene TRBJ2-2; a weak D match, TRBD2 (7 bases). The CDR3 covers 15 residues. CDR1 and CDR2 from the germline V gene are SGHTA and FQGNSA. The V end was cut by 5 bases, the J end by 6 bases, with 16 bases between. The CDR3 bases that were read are TGTGCCAGCAGCACCCGGGCCGGGGGGCCCGGGGAG. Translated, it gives CASSTRAGGPGE. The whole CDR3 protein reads CASSTRAGGPGELFF.

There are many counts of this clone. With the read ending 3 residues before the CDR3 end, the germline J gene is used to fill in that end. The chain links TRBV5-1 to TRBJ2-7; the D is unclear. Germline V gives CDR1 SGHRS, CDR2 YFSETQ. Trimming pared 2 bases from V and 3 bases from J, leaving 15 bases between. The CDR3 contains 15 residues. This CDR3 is CASSFIPENGYEQYF. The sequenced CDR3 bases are TGCGCCAGCAGCTTTATTCCAGAAAATGGCTACGAG.

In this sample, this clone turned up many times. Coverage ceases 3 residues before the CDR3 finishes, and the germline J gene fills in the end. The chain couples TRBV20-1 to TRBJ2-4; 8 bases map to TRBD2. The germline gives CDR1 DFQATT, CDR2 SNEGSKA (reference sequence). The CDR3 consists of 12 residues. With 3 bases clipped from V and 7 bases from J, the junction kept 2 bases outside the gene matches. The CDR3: CSASSSGNIQYF. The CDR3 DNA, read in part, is TGCAGTGCTAGCTCTAGCGGGAACATT.

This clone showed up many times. The CDR3 protein is CASSQDLSYGGEQFF. The sequenced CDR3 bases are TGTGCCAGCAGCCAAGATTTATCGTACGGTGGTGAG. This sequence joins TRBV4-2 and TRBJ2-1, with D uncertain. Read coverage stops 3 residues before the CDR3 terminus; the germline J gene supplies the remainder. CDR3 length: 15 amino acids. Trimming cost V 0 bases and J 9 bases, with 15 bases left between them. CDR1 LGHNA and CDR2 YNFKEQ come from the germline V gene.

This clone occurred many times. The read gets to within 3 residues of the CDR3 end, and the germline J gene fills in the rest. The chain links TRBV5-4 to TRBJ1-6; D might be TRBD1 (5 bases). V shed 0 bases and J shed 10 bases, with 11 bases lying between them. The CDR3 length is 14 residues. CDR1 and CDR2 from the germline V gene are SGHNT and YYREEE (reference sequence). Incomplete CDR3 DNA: TGTGCCAGCAGCTTGGGCCTTGGGGGGTCACCC. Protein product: CASSLGLGGSP. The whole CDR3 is CASSLGLGGSPLHF.

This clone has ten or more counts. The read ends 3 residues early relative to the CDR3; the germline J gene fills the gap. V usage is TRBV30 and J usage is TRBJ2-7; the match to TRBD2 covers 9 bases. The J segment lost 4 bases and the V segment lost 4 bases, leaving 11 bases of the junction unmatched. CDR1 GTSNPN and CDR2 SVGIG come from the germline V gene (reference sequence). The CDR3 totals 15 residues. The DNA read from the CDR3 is TGTGCCTGGAACGCAAGTCCTAGCGGGAAATACGAG. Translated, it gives CAWNASPSGKYE. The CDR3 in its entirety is CAWNASPSGKYEQYF. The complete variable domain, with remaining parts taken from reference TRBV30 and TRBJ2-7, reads SQTIHQWPATLVQPVGSPLSLECTVEGTSNPNLYWYRQAAGRGLQLLFYSVGIGQISSEVPQNLSASRPQDRQFILSSKKLLLSDSGFYLCAWNASPSGKYEQYFGPGTRLTVT.

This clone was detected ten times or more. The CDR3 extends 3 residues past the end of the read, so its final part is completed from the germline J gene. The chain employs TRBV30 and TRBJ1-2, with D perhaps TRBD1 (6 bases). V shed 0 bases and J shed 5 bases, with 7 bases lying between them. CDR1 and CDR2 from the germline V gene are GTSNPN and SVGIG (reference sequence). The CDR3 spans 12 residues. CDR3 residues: CAWSVTGYGYTF. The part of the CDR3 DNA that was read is TGTGCCTGGAGTGTAACAGGGTATGGC. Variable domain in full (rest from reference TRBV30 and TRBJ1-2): SQTIHQWPATLVQPVGSPLSLECTVEGTSNPNLYWYRQAAGRGLQLLFYSVGIGQISSEVPQNLSASRPQDRQFILSSKKLLLSDSGFYLCAWSVTGYGYTFGSGTRLTVV.

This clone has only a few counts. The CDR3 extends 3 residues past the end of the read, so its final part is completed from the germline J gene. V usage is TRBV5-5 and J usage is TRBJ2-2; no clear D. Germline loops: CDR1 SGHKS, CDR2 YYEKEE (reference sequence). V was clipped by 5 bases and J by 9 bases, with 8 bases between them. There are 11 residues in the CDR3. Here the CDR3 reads CASSYSWELFF. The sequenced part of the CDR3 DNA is TGTGCCAGCAGTTATAGCTGGGAG.

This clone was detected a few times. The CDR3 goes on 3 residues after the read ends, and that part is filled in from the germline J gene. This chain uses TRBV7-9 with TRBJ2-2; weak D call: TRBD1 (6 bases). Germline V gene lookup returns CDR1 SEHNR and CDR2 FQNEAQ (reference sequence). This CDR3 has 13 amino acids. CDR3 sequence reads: CASSFRDTERLFF. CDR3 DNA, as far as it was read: TGTGCCAGCAGCTTCCGGGACACCGAAAGG.

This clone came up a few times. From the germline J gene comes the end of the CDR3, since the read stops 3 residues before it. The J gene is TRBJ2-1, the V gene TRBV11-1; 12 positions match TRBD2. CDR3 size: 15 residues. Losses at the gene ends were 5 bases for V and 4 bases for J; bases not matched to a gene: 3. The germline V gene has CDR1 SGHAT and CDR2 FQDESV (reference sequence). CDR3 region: CASSLTSGGYNEQFF. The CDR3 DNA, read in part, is TGTGCCAGCAGCCTTACTAGCGGGGGGTACAATGAG.

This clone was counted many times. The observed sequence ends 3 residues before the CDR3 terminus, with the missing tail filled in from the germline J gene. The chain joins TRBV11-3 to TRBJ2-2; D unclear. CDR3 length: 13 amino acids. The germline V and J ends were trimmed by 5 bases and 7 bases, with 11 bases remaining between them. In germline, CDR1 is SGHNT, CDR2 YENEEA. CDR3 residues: CASSIDGNGELFF. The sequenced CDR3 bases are TGTGCCAGCAGCATCGATGGCAACGGGGAG. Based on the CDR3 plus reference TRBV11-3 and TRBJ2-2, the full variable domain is EAGVVQSPRYKIIEKKQPVAFWCNPISGHNTLYWYLQNLGQGPELLIRYENEEAVDDSQLPKDRFSAERLKGVDSTLKIQPAELGDSAVYLCASSIDGNGELFFGEGSRLTVL.

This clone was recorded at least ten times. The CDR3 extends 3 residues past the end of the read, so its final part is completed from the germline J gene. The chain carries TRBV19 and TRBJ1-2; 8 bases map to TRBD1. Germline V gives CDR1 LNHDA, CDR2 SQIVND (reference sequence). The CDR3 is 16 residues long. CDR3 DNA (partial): TGTGCCAGTACAAAAAACGACAACAGGGGGGGTCAGGGC. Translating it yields CASTKNDNRGGQG. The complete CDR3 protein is CASTKNDNRGGQGYTF.

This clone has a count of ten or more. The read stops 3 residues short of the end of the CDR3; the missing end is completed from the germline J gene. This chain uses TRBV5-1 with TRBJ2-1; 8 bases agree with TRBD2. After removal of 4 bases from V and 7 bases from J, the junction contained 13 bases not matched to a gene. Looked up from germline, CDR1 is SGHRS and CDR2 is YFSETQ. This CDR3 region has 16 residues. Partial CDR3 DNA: TGCGCCAGCAGCCCCGGACTGGGACTAGTCTCTAATGAG. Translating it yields CASSPGLGLVSNE. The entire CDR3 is CASSPGLGLVSNEQFF.

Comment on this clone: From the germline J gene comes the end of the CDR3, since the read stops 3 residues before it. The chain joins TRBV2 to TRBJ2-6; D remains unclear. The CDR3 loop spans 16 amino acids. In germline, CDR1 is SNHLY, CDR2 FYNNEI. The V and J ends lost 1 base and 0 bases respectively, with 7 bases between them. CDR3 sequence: CASSEEAASGANVLTF. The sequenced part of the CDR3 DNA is TGTGCCAGCAGTGAAGAGGCCGCCTCTGGGGCCAACGTC.

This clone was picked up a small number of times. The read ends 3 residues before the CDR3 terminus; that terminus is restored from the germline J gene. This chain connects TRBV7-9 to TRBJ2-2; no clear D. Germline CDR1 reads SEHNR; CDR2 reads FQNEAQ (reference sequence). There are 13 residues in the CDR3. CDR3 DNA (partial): TGTGCCAGCAGACAGTGGGCCGTAGAAAAG. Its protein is CASRQWAVEK. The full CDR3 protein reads CASRQWAVEKLFF.

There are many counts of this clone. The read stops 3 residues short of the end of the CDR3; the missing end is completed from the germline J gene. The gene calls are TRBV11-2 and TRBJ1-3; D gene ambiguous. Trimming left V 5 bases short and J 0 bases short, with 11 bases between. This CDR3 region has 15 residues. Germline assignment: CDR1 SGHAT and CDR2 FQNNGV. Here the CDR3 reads CASSPTSSSGNTIYF. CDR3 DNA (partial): TGTGCCAGCAGCCCGACATCGTCCTCTGGAAACACC.

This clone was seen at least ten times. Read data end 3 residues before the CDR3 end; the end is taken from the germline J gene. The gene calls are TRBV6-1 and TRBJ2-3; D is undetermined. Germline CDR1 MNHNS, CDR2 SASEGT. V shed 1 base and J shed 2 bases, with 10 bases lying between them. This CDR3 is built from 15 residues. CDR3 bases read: TGTGCCAGCAGTGAAGGGCCGCCAATCACAGATACG. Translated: CASSEGPPITDT. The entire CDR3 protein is CASSEGPPITDTQYF.

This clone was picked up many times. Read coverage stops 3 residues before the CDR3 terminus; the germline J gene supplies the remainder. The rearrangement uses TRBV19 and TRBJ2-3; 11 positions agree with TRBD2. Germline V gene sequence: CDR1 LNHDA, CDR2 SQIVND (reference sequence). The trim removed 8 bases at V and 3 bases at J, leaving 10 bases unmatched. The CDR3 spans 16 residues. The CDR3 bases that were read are TGTGCCAGTGAGAGGTCTAGCGGGAGGAGGACAGATACG. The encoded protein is CASERSSGRRTDT. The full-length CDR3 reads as CASERSSGRRTDTQYF.

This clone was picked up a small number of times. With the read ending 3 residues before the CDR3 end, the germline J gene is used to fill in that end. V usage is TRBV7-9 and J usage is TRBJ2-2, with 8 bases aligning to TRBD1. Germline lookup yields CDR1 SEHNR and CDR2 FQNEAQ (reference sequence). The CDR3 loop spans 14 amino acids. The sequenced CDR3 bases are TGTGCCAGCAGCTTTATGGACAGGGTAAACGTG. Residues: CASSFMDRVNV. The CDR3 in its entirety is CASSFMDRVNVLFF.